What follows are 26 T cell receptor beta chains derived from one specimen sequenced in a study of vaccination effects on CD4 cells after COVID-19. Only in-frame clones appear in the TCRdb table, and some are missing; sequencing was by immunoSEQ multiplex PCR. The data show tens of thousands of clones, approximately 82% seen once. These receptors' antigens are unknown. Researchers isolated CD4+ T cells once approximately eleven days of culture had elapsed. By PCR, the person was confirmed to have had SARS-CoV-2 infection between March and December 2020. Each participant was administered two doses of either the BNT162b2 or the mRNA-1273 vaccine. Sequenced material: CD4+ T cells from PBMCs cultured without peptide, taken after COVID-19 vaccination. The receptors were sampled from a human donor who had a prior SARS-CoV-2 infection.

The chain employs TRBV5-4 and TRBJ2-1, with 8 bases lining up with TRBD2. In germline, CDR1 is SGHNT, CDR2 YYREEE (reference sequence). The J segment lost 7 bases and the V segment lost 1 base, leaving 7 bases of the junction unmatched. The CDR3 covers 15 residues. The CDR3 bases are TGTGCCAGCAGCTTGCGAAGCGGGAGCCGGAATGAGCAGTTCTTC. Translation gives CASSLRSGSRNEQFF.

This chain links TRBV6-5 with TRBJ1-4; D remains unclear. Germline CDR1 is MNHEY and CDR2 is SVGAGI. V was clipped by 7 bases and J by 7 bases, with 16 bases between them. There are 14 residues in the CDR3. This CDR3 is CASKEGSWVEKLFF. The CDR3 DNA is TGTGCCAGCAAAGAAGGGAGTTGGGTTGAAAAACTGTTTTTT.

This clone was seen only a few times. The chain uses TRBV30 and TRBJ2-7, with 8 nucleotides matching TRBD2. CDR3 length: 17 residues. Germline CDR1 reads GTSNPN; CDR2 reads SVGIG (reference sequence). Trimming cost V 0 bases and J 0 bases; bases outside gene matches: 10. The CDR3 bases are TGTGCCTGGAGTGTACGTCGGGGCGGGGGGAGCTCCTACGAGCAGTACTTC. It yields the protein CAWSVRRGGGSSYEQYF.

This chain uses TRBV7-2 with TRBJ1-4, with D unclear. The CDR3 sequence is 13 residues long. Germline V gene data show CDR1 as SGHTA and CDR2 as FQGNSA. Trimming pared 5 bases from V and 5 bases from J, leaving 9 bases between. For the CDR3, the DNA is TGTGCCAGCAGCCAAGGACTGAATGAAAAACTGTTTTTT. This gives the protein CASSQGLNEKLFF.

Worth noting for this clone: At one end, the junction sequence differs from germline, possibly due to a read error. The J gene is TRBJ2-4, the V gene TRBV6-6, with no clear D. This CDR3 contains 12 residues. CDR1 and CDR2 (germline): MNHNY, SVGAGI (reference sequence). The CDR3 loop reads CASSYFLGEKGF. The CDR3 DNA is TGTGCCAGCAGTTACTTTTTAGGAGAGAAGGGCTTC.

V gene TRBV5-4 combines with J gene TRBJ1-4, with D possibly being TRBD1 (5 bases). V lost 0 bases to trimming and J lost 4 bases, with 13 bases between them. This CDR3 has 16 residues. Germline assignment: CDR1 SGHNT and CDR2 YYREEE (reference sequence). CDR3 protein: CASSLDAGTNNEKLFF. CDR3 sequence (DNA): TGTGCCAGCAGCTTGGATGCAGGGACCAATAATGAAAAACTGTTTTTT. The variable domain in full, with the rest retrieved from reference TRBV5-4 and TRBJ1-4, is ETGVTQSPTHLIKTRGQQVTLRCSSQSGHNTVSWYQQALGQGPQFIFQYYREEENGRGNFPPRFSGLQFPNYSSELNVNALELDDSALYLCASSLDAGTNNEKLFFGSGTQLSVL.

The chain combines TRBV5-1 with TRBJ2-7; unclear D gene. V shed 0 bases and J shed 1 base, with 8 bases lying between them. CDR1 SGHRS and CDR2 YFSETQ come from the germline V gene. CDR3 length equals 14 residues. CDR3 bases: TGCGCCAGCAGCTTGGCCCCCCTTTCCTACGAGCAGTACTTC. It codes for CASSLAPLSYEQYF. The variable domain in full, with the rest retrieved from reference TRBV5-1 and TRBJ2-7, is KAGVTQTPRYLIKTRGQQVTLSCSPISGHRSVSWYQQTPGQGLQFLFEYFSETQRNKGNFPGRFSGRQFSNSRSEMNVSTLELGDSALYLCASSLAPLSYEQYFGPGTRLTVT.

The J gene is TRBJ1-2, the V gene TRBV2; possible D gene TRBD1, 6 bases. CDR1 and CDR2 (germline): SNHLY, FYNNEI. V lost 4 bases and J 8 bases, leaving 14 bases between the germline ends. This CDR3 comprises 13 residues. The CDR3 loop reads CASSGMGARGYTF. Here the CDR3 DNA reads TGTGCCAGCAGTGGGATGGGGGCGCGGGGCTACACCTTC.

This clone came up a few times. This chain joins TRBV4-1 and TRBJ2-1; D gene ambiguous. This CDR3 region has 13 residues. Germline assignment: CDR1 MGHRA and CDR2 YSYEKL. V was cut by 9 bases and J by 3 bases, with 12 bases left in between. The CDR3 region has the DNA TGCGCCAGAGACGCGGTCAGCTACAATGAGCAGTTCTTC. Translated, it gives CARDAVSYNEQFF.

The chain combines TRBV9 with TRBJ2-7, with 9 bases that match TRBD1. Germline CDR1 SGDLS, CDR2 YYNGEE. V lost 3 bases to trimming and J lost 4 bases; unmatched junction nucleotides: 8. The CDR3 spans 15 residues. The CDR3 DNA follows: TGTGCCAGCAGCGCCGGGACAGGGTGGCAGTACGAGCAGTACTTC. Protein product: CASSAGTGWQYEQYF.

J is TRBJ2-3 and V is TRBV2; D is undetermined. The germline V gene encodes CDR1 SNHLY and CDR2 FYNNEI. CDR3 length: 12 amino acids. Trimming pared 8 bases from V and 5 bases from J, leaving 11 bases between. CDR3 nucleotide sequence: TGTGCCAGCGGGAATATAGGAGATACGCAGTATTTT. Protein product: CASGNIGDTQYF.

This clone was seen just once. This sequence joins TRBV5-1 and TRBJ2-7; no firm D call. The germline V gene has CDR1 SGHRS and CDR2 YFSETQ. The V gene lost 0 bases and the J gene lost 5 bases, with 6 bases spanning the gap. This CDR3 has 12 amino acids. The DNA of the CDR3 is TGCGCCAGCAGCTTGGGTCTGGACGAGCAGTACTTC. This translates into CASSLGLDEQYF. Using reference TRBV5-1 and TRBJ2-7 for the parts outside the CDR3, the full variable domain is KAGVTQTPRYLIKTRGQQVTLSCSPISGHRSVSWYQQTPGQGLQFLFEYFSETQRNKGNFPGRFSGRQFSNSRSEMNVSTLELGDSALYLCASSLGLDEQYFGPGTRLTVT.

This clone was counted between two and nine times. The CDR3 bases are TGTGCCAGCAGCTTTGCAGTTGCAATGAACACTGAAGCTTTCTTT. It translates to CASSFAVAMNTEAFF. V gene TRBV11-3 combines with J gene TRBJ1-1; D remains ambiguous. Trimming removed 3 bases from V and 0 bases from J, with 11 bases in between. The germline V gene has CDR1 SGHNT and CDR2 YENEEA. The CDR3 consists of 15 residues.

V and J are TRBV7-9 and TRBJ1-2; D gene unclear. The germline V and J ends were trimmed by 5 bases and 10 bases, with 17 bases remaining between them. Germline-derived CDR1 and CDR2 are SEHNR and FQNEAQ (reference sequence). The CDR3 loop spans 13 amino acids. CDR3 sequence (DNA): TGTGCCAGCAGCCCCACCGTCGGCGGATCCTACACCTTC. This sequence encodes CASSPTVGGSYTF.

The rearrangement uses TRBV3-1 (or the pseudogene TRBV3-2) and TRBJ2-5; TRBD2 matches at 7 bases. Germline CDR1 LGHDT, CDR2 YNNKEL (reference sequence). There are 14 residues in the CDR3. V gave up 3 bases and J gave up 4 bases; unmatched junction bases: 5. CDR3 in amino acids: CASSQLSGGETQYF. Written as DNA, the CDR3 is TGTGCCAGCAGCCAGTTGTCGGGGGGAGAGACCCAGTACTTC.

This chain connects TRBV18 to TRBJ1-2; tentatively, D is TRBD1 (5 bases). V lost 2 bases to trimming and J lost 4 bases, with 11 bases between them. The germline CDR1 and CDR2 sequences are KGHSH and LQKENI. This CDR3 is built from 14 residues. The CDR3 DNA is TGTGCCAGCTCACCATTAGGGGCGACCTATGGCTACACCTTC. It codes for CASSPLGATYGYTF.

This rearrangement joins TRBV6-5 to TRBJ2-5; D not certain. This CDR3 region has 13 residues. With 7 bases removed from V and 5 bases from J, the gap between germline ends came to 14 bases. Per germline, CDR1 MNHEY and CDR2 SVGAGI. The CDR3, as DNA: TGTGCCAGCATTGGCTCGGGTGTTGAGACCCAGTACTTC. Translation: CASIGSGVETQYF.

This clone was counted between two and nine times. The chain has TRBV2 and TRBJ1-3; D not resolved. Germline lookup yields CDR1 SNHLY and CDR2 FYNNEI. Trimming left V 3 bases short and J 4 bases short, with 10 bases between. The CDR3 contains 14 residues. The CDR3 loop reads CASSEGFAGNTIYF. CDR3 sequence (DNA): TGTGCCAGCAGTGAGGGCTTTGCGGGAAACACCATATATTTT.

This chain uses TRBV7-3 with TRBJ2-5; 7 positions agree with TRBD1. V lost 2 bases, J lost 1 base, and 4 bases stayed unmatched. CDR1 and CDR2 (germline): SGHTA, FQGTGA. The CDR3 is made up of 15 amino acids. The DNA for the CDR3 is TGTGCCAGCAGCTTAGGGGGACAGCCCCAAGAGACCCAGTACTTC. Its protein product is CASSLGGQPQETQYF.

The CDR3 loop reads CASSESYAHGGTDTQYF. CDR3 nucleotides: TGCGCCAGCAGTGAGTCTTACGCCCATGGGGGGACAGATACGCAGTATTTT. The V gene is TRBV10-1, the J gene TRBJ2-3, with D perhaps matching TRBD2 (6 bases). The CDR3 spans 17 residues. V lost 0 bases, J lost 3 bases, and 16 bases lay in between. Per the germline V gene, CDR1 is WNHNN and CDR2 is SYGVQD (reference sequence).

The chain links TRBV15 to TRBJ1-2; D is undetermined. The V gene lost 0 bases and the J gene lost 4 bases, with 9 bases spanning the gap. From germline, CDR1 is LNHNV and CDR2 YYDKDF (reference sequence). CDR3 length equals 14 residues. CDR3 in amino acids: CATSRDFAGYGYTF. In nucleotides, the CDR3 is TGTGCCACCAGCAGAGATTTTGCCGGCTATGGCTACACCTTC.

This clone was counted between two and nine times. This chain joins TRBV2 and TRBJ2-7; 10 bases match TRBD1. Germline CDR1 reads SNHLY; CDR2 reads FYNNEI. V gave up 11 bases and J gave up 0 bases; unmatched junction bases: 4. This CDR3 spans 13 amino acids. This CDR3 is CAGGQGTSYEQYF. As DNA, the CDR3 is TGTGCCGGGGGACAGGGGACCTCCTACGAGCAGTACTTC.

The chain links TRBV7-9 to TRBJ1-2; D is unresolved. V lost 6 bases to trimming and J lost 1 base, with 15 bases between them. CDR1 is SEHNR, CDR2 FQNEAQ, per germline (reference sequence). The CDR3 has 15 amino acids. CDR3 nucleotide sequence: TGTGCCAGCAGGAAAGATGGACGGAATAACTATGGCTACACCTTC. Translating gives CASRKDGRNNYGYTF.

V and J are TRBV6-5 and TRBJ1-2, with D maybe TRBD1 (6 bases). V lost 0 bases and J lost 6, with 11 bases in between. Germline V gene lookup returns CDR1 MNHEY and CDR2 SVGAGI. There are 14 residues in the CDR3. CDR3 nucleotide sequence: TGTGCCAGCAGTTACTCTTTCAGGGGAAATGGCTACACCTTC. Translated, it gives CASSYSFRGNGYTF.

CDR3 bases: TGTGCCAGCAGCGTCGTTAGCGGGAGCTCCTACAATGAGCAGTTCTTC. It codes for CASSVVSGSSYNEQFF. The rearrangement joins TRBV9 to TRBJ2-1, with 9 bases fitting TRBD2. Germline V gives CDR1 SGDLS, CDR2 YYNGEE. The CDR3 has 16 residues. V was pared by 2 bases and J by 0 bases, with 3 bases of the junction left unmatched.

Only a few counts were recorded for this clone. This chain connects TRBV7-9 to TRBJ1-1; D remains ambiguous. Germline V gene lookup returns CDR1 SEHNR and CDR2 FQNEAQ (reference sequence). The CDR3 spans 14 residues. The V gene lost 5 bases and the J gene lost 4 bases, with 14 bases spanning the gap. CDR3 in amino acids: CASSPRGVTTEAFF. CDR3 bases: TGTGCCAGCAGCCCCAGAGGCGTGACCACTGAAGCTTTCTTT.